This entry is about one T cell receptor (beta chain). This entry belongs to a study of CD8 T cells in Susac syndrome. When the RNA was reverse transcribed, random hexamers were used with an input of about 0.45 to 1 ug. From the immunoSEQ multiplex PCR reads, TCRdb called clonotypes with MiXCR, one entry per CDR3 protein. Among 150,000 to 200,000 distinct CDR3 sequences, about 95% were seen once, and the ten largest hold over 0.12%. V was cut by 5 bases and J by 7 bases, with 11 bases left in between. Germline V gene sequence: CDR1 SGHDN, CDR2 FVKESK. This CDR3 has 12 amino acids. Specimen: CD4+ T cells from PBMCs. J is TRBJ2-5 and V is TRBV14; D is undetermined. The origin of this receptor is a human donor in good health. The chain's CDR3 is CASSVPDGTQYF. The CDR3 nucleotides read TGTGCCAGCAGCGTCCCGGACGGGACCCAGTACTTC.